The rows below give T cell receptor beta chains drawn from one sample of a study of OX40 agonist ivuxolimab in advanced cancers. Assay used: immunoSEQ multiplex PCR; TCRdb lists only in-frame clones, some missing. The data show 90,000 or so clones, about 88% seen once. The sample was CD4+ or CD8+ T cells sorted from blood, taken in a trial of the OX40 agonist ivuxolimab. Receptors originate from an adult with an advanced solid tumor such as melanoma, head and neck, liver or kidney cancer. CDR3s include the opening cysteine and the closing phenylalanine or tryptophan. Fields, in order: D gene, clone size, V gene, J gene, CDR3 protein, CDR3 DNA. The D gene is left open where the match is weak. Clone size is stated in some rows and not others, as once, few, many or a class when expanded.

>-|-|TRBV18|TRBJ2-1
CASSPRAEEQFF
TGTGCCAGCTCACCACGGGCGGAAGAGCAGTTCTTC
>-|-|TRBV9|TRBJ1-4
CASSPSPTASNEKLFF
TGTGCCAGCAGCCCGAGCCCGACAGCCTCTAATGAAAAACTGTTTTTT
>-|-|TRBV19|TRBJ1-3
CASSNDGGLGNTIYF
TGTGCCAGTAGCAACGACGGAGGGTTAGGAAACACCATATATTTT
>-|-|TRBV6-5|TRBJ1-2
CASSYRGYGYTF
TGTGCCAGCAGTTACAGGGGGTATGGCTACACCTTC
>-|once|TRBV2|TRBJ2-7
CASSLTDLRFYEQYF
TGTGCCAGCAGTTTGACAGACCTACGTTTTTATGAGCAGTACTTC
>-|-|TRBV9|TRBJ2-7
CASSPRTRRNEQYF
TGTGCCAGCAGCCCTCGGACAAGGCGTAACGAGCAGTACTTC
>-|-|TRBV5-4|TRBJ2-5
CASSLGQEETQYF
TGTGCCAGCAGCTTGGGACAGGAGGAGACCCAGTACTTC
>-|-|TRBV4-2|TRBJ2-1
CASSQGGDRNEQFF
TGTGCCAGCAGCCAAGGGGGGGATCGCAATGAGCAGTTCTTC
>-|-|TRBV5-4|TRBJ2-7
CASSLAPGVDSQQYF
TGTGCCAGCAGCTTGGCACCGGGAGTGGACTCCCAGCAGTACTTC
>TRBD1|-|TRBV29-1|TRBJ2-2
CSVPRGLQPNTGELFF
TGCAGCGTACCCAGGGGGCTCCAACCGAACACCGGGGAGCTGTTTTTT
>-|-|TRBV6-1|TRBJ1-2
CASSAGRGYTF
TGTGCCAGCAGTGCGGGACGAGGCTACACCTTC
>TRBD2|-|TRBV7-9|TRBJ2-1
CASSLGLAEYNEQFF
TGTGCCAGCAGCTTAGGCCTAGCGGAGTACAATGAGCAGTTCTTC
>-|-|TRBV5-1|TRBJ1-4
CASSSSGEREKLFF
TGCGCCAGCAGCTCCTCAGGGGAGAGGGAAAAACTGTTTTTT
>-|-|TRBV27|TRBJ2-5
CASSFGSLGKETQYF
TGTGCCAGCAGTTTTGGCAGCCTCGGGAAAGAGACCCAGTACTTC
>TRBD1|-|TRBV27|TRBJ1-1
CASRTGAWNTEAFF
TGTGCCAGCAGGACAGGGGCTTGGAACACTGAAGCTTTCTTT
>-|-|TRBV6-1|TRBJ2-4
CASSQGQTLRLAKNIQYF
TGTGCCAGCAGTCAAGGACAGACCCTGAGACTAGCCAAAAACATTCAGTACTTC
>-|-|TRBV5-1|TRBJ2-1
CASSLNERTLGNNEQFF
TGCGCCAGCAGCTTGAATGAGCGGACCCTAGGAAACAATGAGCAGTTCTTC
>TRBD1|-|TRBV28|TRBJ2-7
CASSVRTGTYEQYF
TGTGCCAGCAGTGTCCGGACAGGGACCTACGAGCAGTACTTC
>-|-|TRBV5-1|TRBJ1-4
CASSLLGESNEKLFF
TGCGCCAGCAGCTTGCTTGGGGAGTCTAATGAAAAACTGTTTTTT
>-|-|TRBV9|TRBJ1-5
CASSVAPGVGQPQHF
TGTGCCAGCAGCGTAGCACCAGGGGTTGGTCAGCCCCAGCATTTT
>-|-|TRBV12-1|TRBJ2-1
CASSYGTRSWEQFF
TGTGCCAGCAGCTATGGGACTAGGTCATGGGAGCAGTTCTTC
>-|-|TRBV18|TRBJ1-6
CASSPTRGGNSPLHF
TGTGCCAGCTCACCGACCCGGGGGGGTAATTCACCCCTCCACTTT
>-|-|TRBV28|TRBJ1-4
CASSFEVNEKLFF
TGTGCCAGCAGTTTTGAGGTTAATGAAAAACTGTTTTTT
>TRBD1|-|TRBV30|TRBJ1-2
CAWSPRTGTHTF
TGTGCCTGGAGTCCCCGGACAGGCACTCACACCTTC
>-|-|TRBV9|TRBJ1-1
CASSVGGFSTEAFF
TGTGCCAGCAGCGTAGGAGGATTTTCCACTGAAGCTTTCTTT
>-|-|TRBV6-1|TRBJ1-5
CASSETGGGNQPQHF
TGTGCCAGCAGTGAAACGGGGGGAGGCAATCAGCCCCAGCATTTT
>-|-|TRBV27|TRBJ2-3
CASTTNQGRGTDTQYF
TGTGCCAGCACAACAAACCAGGGACGGGGCACAGATACGCAGTATTTT
>-|-|TRBV5-6|TRBJ2-1
CASSSQGAGAYNEQFF
TGTGCCAGCAGCTCGCAGGGGGCGGGAGCTTACAATGAGCAGTTCTTC
>TRBD2|-|TRBV5-4|TRBJ2-7
CASSPGLAGAEQYF
TGTGCCAGCAGCCCCGGTCTAGCGGGAGCCGAGCAGTACTTC
>-|-|TRBV27|TRBJ1-6
CASSLRFSYNSPLHF
TGTGCCAGCAGTCTTAGGTTCTCCTATAATTCACCCCTCCACTTT
>TRBD1|-|TRBV18|TRBJ1-1
CASSPRTTGLEAFF
TGTGCCAGCTCACCTCGTACGACAGGGCTCGAAGCTTTCTTT
>-|-|TRBV29-1|TRBJ1-2
CSVGVASYTF
TGCAGCGTTGGGGTCGCGAGCTACACCTTC
>-|-|TRBV7-9|TRBJ2-5
CASSRDPGETQYF
TGTGCCAGCAGCCGGGACCCTGGGGAGACCCAGTACTTC
>-|-|TRBV5-1|TRBJ2-1
CASSLGLVDNEQFF
TGCGCCAGCAGCTTGGGACTAGTAGATAATGAGCAGTTCTTC
>-|-|TRBV5-6|TRBJ2-1
CASSLLGGAAYNEQFF
TGTGCCAGCAGCCTCCTTGGGGGAGCCGCTTACAATGAGCAGTTCTTC
>-|-|TRBV6-5|TRBJ2-5
CASSRRDREETQYF
TGTGCCAGCAGTCGCCGGGACCGTGAAGAGACCCAGTACTTC
>-|-|TRBV19|TRBJ1-1
CASSISTGNPEAFF
TGTGCCAGTAGTATCTCAACAGGGAACCCTGAAGCTTTCTTT
>-|-|TRBV4-3|TRBJ1-5
CASSQDRDQPQHF
TGCGCCAGCAGCCAGGACCGTGACCAGCCCCAGCATTTT
>TRBD1|-|TRBV7-2|TRBJ2-1
CASSHDRGGNNEQFF
TGTGCCAGCAGCCATGACAGGGGCGGGAACAATGAGCAGTTCTTC
>-|-|TRBV30|TRBJ2-3
CAGSRATDTQYF
TGTGCCGGGAGCCGGGCCACAGATACGCAGTATTTT
>-|-|TRBV6-6|TRBJ2-3
CALRTVDTQYF
TGTGCCCTAAGAACCGTAGATACGCAGTATTTT
>-|-|TRBV27|TRBJ2-7
CASSFGRTSPYEQYF
TGTGCCAGCAGCTTCGGGCGGACGTCCCCCTACGAGCAGTACTTC
>-|-|TRBV5-1|TRBJ1-3
CASSVDQGSGNTIYF
TGCGCCAGCAGCGTCGACCAGGGCTCTGGAAACACCATATATTTT
>-|-|TRBV18|TRBJ2-1
CASSPFRHNEQFF
TGTGCCAGCTCACCATTCAGGCACAATGAGCAGTTCTTC
>-|-|TRBV28|TRBJ1-1
CASSLTGVRTEAFF
TGTGCCAGCAGTTTAACCGGGGTTAGAACTGAAGCTTTCTTT
>-|once|TRBV7-2|TRBJ2-7
CASSPPSTEQYF
TGTGCCAGCAGCCCTCCATCGACCGAGCAGTACTTC
>-|-|TRBV19|TRBJ2-3
CASRQTGGGRPDTQYF
TGTGCCAGTAGACAAACGGGCGGGGGCAGGCCAGATACGCAGTATTTT
>-|-|TRBV30|TRBJ2-3
CAQGSSTDTQYF
TGTGCCCAGGGGAGTAGCACAGATACGCAGTATTTT
>-|-|TRBV15|TRBJ1-1
CATSRAGQNTEAFF
TGTGCCACCAGCAGAGCAGGGCAAAACACTGAAGCTTTCTTT
>TRBD2|-|TRBV5-1|TRBJ2-7
CASSLTGLAGGVDEQYF
TGCGCCAGCAGCTTGACGGGACTAGCGGGAGGGGTCGACGAGCAGTACTTC
>-|-|TRBV5-1|TRBJ1-2
CASSWGLDGYTF
TGCGCCAGCAGCTGGGGCCTGGATGGCTACACCTTC
>TRBD1|once|TRBV19|TRBJ1-6
CASSIRDSHISLYSPLHF
TGTGCCAGTAGTATTAGGGACAGCCACATCAGTCTCTATTCACCCCTCCACTTT
>TRBD2|-|TRBV14|TRBJ2-6
CASSQRGGMANVLTF
TGTGCCAGCAGCCAGCGGGGGGGCATGGCCAACGTCCTGACTTTC